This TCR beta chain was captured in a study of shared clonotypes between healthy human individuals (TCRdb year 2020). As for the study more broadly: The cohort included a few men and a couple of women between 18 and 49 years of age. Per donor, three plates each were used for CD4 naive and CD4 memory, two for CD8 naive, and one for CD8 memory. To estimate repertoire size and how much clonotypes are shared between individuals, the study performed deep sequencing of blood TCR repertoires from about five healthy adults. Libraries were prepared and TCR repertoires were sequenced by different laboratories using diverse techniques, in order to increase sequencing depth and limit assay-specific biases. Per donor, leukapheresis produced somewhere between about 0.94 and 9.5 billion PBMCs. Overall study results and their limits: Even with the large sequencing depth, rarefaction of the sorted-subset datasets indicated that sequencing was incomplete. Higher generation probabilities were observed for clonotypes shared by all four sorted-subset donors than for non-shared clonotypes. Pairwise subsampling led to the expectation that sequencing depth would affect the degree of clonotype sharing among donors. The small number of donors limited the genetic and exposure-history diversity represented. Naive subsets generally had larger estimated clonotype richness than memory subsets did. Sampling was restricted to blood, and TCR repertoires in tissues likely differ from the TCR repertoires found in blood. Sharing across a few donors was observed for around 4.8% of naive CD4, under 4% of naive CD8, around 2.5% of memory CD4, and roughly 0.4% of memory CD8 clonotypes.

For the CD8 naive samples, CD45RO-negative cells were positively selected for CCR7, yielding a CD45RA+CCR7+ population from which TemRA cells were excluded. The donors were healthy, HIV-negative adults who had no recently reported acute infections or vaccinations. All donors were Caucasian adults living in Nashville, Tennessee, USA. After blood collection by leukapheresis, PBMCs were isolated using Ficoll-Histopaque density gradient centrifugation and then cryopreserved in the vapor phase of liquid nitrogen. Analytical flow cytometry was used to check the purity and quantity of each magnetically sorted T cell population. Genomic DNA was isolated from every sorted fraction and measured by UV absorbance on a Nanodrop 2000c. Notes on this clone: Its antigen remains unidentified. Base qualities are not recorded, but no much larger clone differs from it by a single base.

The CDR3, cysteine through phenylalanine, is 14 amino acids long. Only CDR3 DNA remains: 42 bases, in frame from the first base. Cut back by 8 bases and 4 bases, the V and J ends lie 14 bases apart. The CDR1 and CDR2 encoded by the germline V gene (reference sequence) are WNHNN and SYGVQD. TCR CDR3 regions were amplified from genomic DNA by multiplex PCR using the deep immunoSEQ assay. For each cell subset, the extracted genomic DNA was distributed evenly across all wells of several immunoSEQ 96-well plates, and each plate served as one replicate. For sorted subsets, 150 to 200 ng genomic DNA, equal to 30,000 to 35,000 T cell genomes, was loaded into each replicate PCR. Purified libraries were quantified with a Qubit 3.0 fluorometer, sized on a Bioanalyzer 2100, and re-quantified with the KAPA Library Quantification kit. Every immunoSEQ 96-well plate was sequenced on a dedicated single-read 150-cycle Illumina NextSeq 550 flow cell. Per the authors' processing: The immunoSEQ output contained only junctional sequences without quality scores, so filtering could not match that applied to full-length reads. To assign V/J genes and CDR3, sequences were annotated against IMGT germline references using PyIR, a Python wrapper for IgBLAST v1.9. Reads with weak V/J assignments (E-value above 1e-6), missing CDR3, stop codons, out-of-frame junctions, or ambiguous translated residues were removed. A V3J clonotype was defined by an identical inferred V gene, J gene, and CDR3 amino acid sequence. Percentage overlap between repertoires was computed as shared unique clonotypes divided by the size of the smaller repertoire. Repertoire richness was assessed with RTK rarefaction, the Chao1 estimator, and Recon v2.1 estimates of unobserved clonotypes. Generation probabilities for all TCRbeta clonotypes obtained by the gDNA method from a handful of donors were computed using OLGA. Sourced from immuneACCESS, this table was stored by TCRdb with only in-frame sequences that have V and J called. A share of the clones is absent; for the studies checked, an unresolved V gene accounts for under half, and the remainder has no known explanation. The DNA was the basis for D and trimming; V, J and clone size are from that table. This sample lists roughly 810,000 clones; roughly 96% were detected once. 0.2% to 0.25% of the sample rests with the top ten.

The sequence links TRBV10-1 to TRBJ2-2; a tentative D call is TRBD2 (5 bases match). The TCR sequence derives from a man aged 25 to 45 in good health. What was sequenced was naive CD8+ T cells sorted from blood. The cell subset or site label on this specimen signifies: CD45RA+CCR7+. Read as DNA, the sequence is TGCGCCAGCGCCGGGAACCCGGGCACCGGGGAGCTGTTTTTT. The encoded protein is CASAGNPGTGELFF.